This T cell receptor beta chain was captured in a study of shared clonotypes between healthy human individuals. General study points: In a few donors, about 5% of naive CD4 clonotypes appeared in common.

TCRdb's copy holds only in-frame clones and misses some; the assay was immunoSEQ multiplex PCR. The sample has millions of clones, approximately 95% seen once. Germline assignment: CDR1 SGHNT and CDR2 YENEEA. There are 14 residues in the CDR3. V gave up 5 bases and J gave up 0 bases; unmatched junction bases: 1. Concerning this clone itself: Its target is not known.

The TCR originated in a man between 18 and 29 years old in good health. Sequenced input: naive CD4+ T cells sorted from blood. Subset noted: CD45RA+ positively selected. The chain is built from TRBV11-3 and TRBJ2-1, with 7 bases matching TRBD2. The CDR3, as DNA: TGTGCCAGCAGCCGGACTAGCTCCTACAATGAGCAGTTCTTC. It codes for CASSRTSSYNEQFF.